One and the same sample provided the 20 T cell receptor beta chains below, sequenced in a study of blood T cell repertoires in COVID-19 (dated by TCRdb to the early 2020s). Library creation used the immunoSEQ multiplex PCR assay. The source is immuneACCESS, and TCRdb retained only in-frame sequences with V and J called. Part of the clones is not carried over; for the studies checked, unresolved V genes explain less than half of this, and the remainder is unexplained. This sample holds approximately 180,000 clones; 75% to 90% were observed only once. The ten largest clones capture about a tenth of the sample. The specimen was peripheral blood. The receptor source for this set is a human donor with active or convalescent COVID-19. The donor label of this sample is uncertain.

V is TRBV28 and J is TRBJ1-1, with TRBD1 as a possible D gene (5 bases). CDR1 is MDHEN, CDR2 SYDVKM, per germline. V lost 3 bases and J lost 1, with 18 bases in between. This CDR3 has 17 amino acids. The CDR3 protein is CASSLVAGRKKNTEAFF. CDR3 nucleotides: TGTGCCAGCAGTTTGGTGGCAGGGAGGAAGAAGAACACTGAAGCTTTCTTT.

The genes are TRBV7-3 and TRBJ2-1; TRBD2 is a possible D gene (6 bases). Germline CDR1 and CDR2: SGHTA and FQGTGA. V lost 1 base, J lost 2 bases, and 9 bases lay in between. There are 15 residues in the CDR3. In DNA, the CDR3 is TGTGCCAGCAGCTTAAGCGGGGCAACCTACAATGAGCAGTTCTTC. This codes for CASSLSGATYNEQFF.

This clone was recorded once. The CDR3 region has the DNA TGTGCCAGCAGCCCCTCCTCGGGCACTGAAGCTTTCTTT. Protein sequence: CASSPSSGTEAFF. The rearrangement uses TRBV11-1 and TRBJ1-1; D gene ambiguous. Germline V gene sequence: CDR1 SGHAT, CDR2 FQDESV (reference sequence). The CDR3 runs 13 residues. Trimming cost V 5 bases and J 4 bases, with 11 bases left between them.

The table lists this clone with a few counts. The rearrangement uses TRBV18 and TRBJ1-1; TRBD1 aligns across 10 bases. The CDR3 runs to 14 residues. Germline assignment: CDR1 KGHSH and CDR2 LQKENI. Germline trimming cut 3 bases from V and 7 bases from J; bases unmatched to any gene: 5. CDR3 sequence: CASSPPGQGIEAFF. As DNA, the CDR3 is TGTGCCAGCTCACCCCCGGGACAGGGGATTGAAGCTTTCTTT.

This rearrangement joins TRBV7-7 to TRBJ2-5; D perhaps matches TRBD1 (5 bases). Trimming cost V 6 bases and J 4 bases, with 21 bases left between them. This CDR3 spans 16 amino acids. Germline CDR1 SSHAT, CDR2 FNYEAQ (reference sequence). In nucleotides, the CDR3 is TGTGCCAGCAGTAAAGGGGCTGGCCGCGGTCGAGAGACCCAGTACTTC. Translated, it gives CASSKGAGRGRETQYF. The full variable domain, its missing parts supplied by reference TRBV7-7 and TRBJ2-5, is GAGVSQSPRYKVTKRGQDVTLRCDPISSHATLYWYQQALGQGPEFLTYFNYEAQPDKSGLPSDRFSAERPEGSISTLTIQRTEQRDSAMYRCASSKGAGRGRETQYFGPGTRLLVL.

The chain couples TRBV28 to TRBJ1-2; D is ambiguous. V was trimmed by 7 bases and J by 2 bases, leaving 17 bases between them. The CDR3 totals 15 residues. Germline CDR1 is MDHEN and CDR2 is SYDVKM. The CDR3 bases are TGTGCCAGCACCTCGGGCGGGGATAGGAACTATGGCTACACCTTC. The encoded protein is CASTSGGDRNYGYTF.

The gene calls are TRBV6-2 or TRBV6-3 and TRBJ2-5; 9 nucleotides line up with TRBD1. This CDR3 region has 14 residues. V was clipped by 6 bases and J by 6 bases; unmatched bases: 8. CDR1 is MNHEY and CDR2 is SVGEGT in the germline V gene. CDR3 sequence: CASSPTGGRKTQYF. The CDR3, as DNA: TGTGCCAGCAGCCCCACAGGGGGCAGGAAGACCCAGTACTTC.

The genes are TRBV18 and TRBJ1-1; TRBD1 might be the D (5 bases). CDR1 is KGHSH and CDR2 is LQKENI in the germline V gene. This CDR3 spans 15 amino acids. Trimming took off 2 bases at V and 2 bases at J, with 12 bases between the two ends. CDR3: CASSPAGPGNTEAFF. The CDR3 nucleotides read TGTGCCAGCTCACCAGCGGGGCCGGGAAACACTGAAGCTTTCTTT.

In this sample, this clone turned up once. J is TRBJ2-3 and V is TRBV10-3; 10 nucleotides match TRBD2. V shed 6 bases and J 3 bases; nucleotides not matched to a gene: 12. Germline values: CDR1 ENHRY, CDR2 SYGVKD. The CDR3 is 17 amino acids. The CDR3 coding sequence is TGTGCCATCAGAGCGACTAGCGGGCAATCCGGGACAGATACGCAGTATTTT. It encodes CAIRATSGQSGTDTQYF.

V usage is TRBV28 and J usage is TRBJ1-1; TRBD1 matches at 7 bases. Per germline, CDR1 MDHEN and CDR2 SYDVKM. CDR3 length: 14 residues. V shed 4 bases, J shed 3 bases, and the junction held 5 bases outside the gene matches. CDR3 bases: TGTGCCAGCAGTTGGGACGGACAGGACACTGAAGCTTTCTTT. It yields the protein CASSWDGQDTEAFF.

The chain joins TRBV21-1 to TRBJ2-1; whether TRBD2, the table's D call, matches the DNA was not checked. TRBV21-1 is designated a pseudogene. The CDR3 extends over 15 amino acids. In DNA, the CDR3 is TGTGCCAGCGGGTTATCGGGACTTATATACAATGAGCAGTTCTTC. Its translation: CASGLSGLIYNEQFF.

V usage is TRBV28 and J usage is TRBJ2-7; a possible D gene is TRBD2 (5 bases). The CDR3 sequence is 12 residues long. In germline, CDR1 is MDHEN, CDR2 SYDVKM. Trimming left V 5 bases short and J 4 bases short, with 9 bases between. The CDR3 nucleotides read TGTGCCAGCAGTACAAGCGGTTACGAGCAGTACTTC. Its translation: CASSTSGYEQYF.

In its sample, this clone was seen once. The CDR3 spells CASSLGQGGEKLFF. The CDR3 DNA follows: TGTGCCAGCAGCCTCGGACAGGGAGGTGAAAAACTGTTTTTT. The V call is TRBV7-9, the J call TRBJ1-4, with 8 bases aligning to TRBD1. The CDR3 runs 14 residues. V trimming: 5 bases; J trimming: 7 bases; junction bases outside the gene matches: 6. CDR1 and CDR2 from the germline V gene are SEHNR and FQNEAQ (reference sequence).

J is TRBJ1-2 and V is TRBV11-2; D unclear. Germline lookup yields CDR1 SGHAT and CDR2 FQNNGV. CDR3 length: 14 residues. V lost 5 bases and J 3 bases, leaving 13 bases between the germline ends. CDR3 sequence (DNA): TGTGCCAGCAGCCCCCGGGGTGCCGACTATGGCTACACCTTC. Translation: CASSPRGADYGYTF.

The V and J genes are TRBV5-1 and TRBJ2-1; TRBD1 matches 7 bases. V lost 0 bases, J lost 0 bases, and 6 bases stayed unmatched. Germline CDR1 is SGHRS and CDR2 is YFSETQ. CDR3 length: 17 amino acids. CDR3 nucleotide sequence: TGCGCCAGCAGCTTGGGGACAGGCCCTAGCTCCTACAATGAGCAGTTCTTC. Translating gives CASSLGTGPSSYNEQFF.

The rearrangement uses TRBV7-3 and TRBJ2-2; 7 bases map to TRBD1. In germline, CDR1 is SGHTA, CDR2 FQGTGA. The V gene end was trimmed by 3 bases and the J gene end by 4 bases; junction bases not matched to a gene: 8. This CDR3 contains 16 residues. This CDR3 reads CASSFLGGRSTGELFF. CDR3 nucleotides: TGTGCCAGCAGCTTCTTAGGGGGCAGGAGCACCGGGGAGCTGTTTTTT.

V and J are TRBV9 and TRBJ2-1; the match to TRBD1 covers 10 bases. The CDR3 is 14 amino acids. Unmatched junction bases numbered 3, after V lost 4 bases and J lost 5 bases. Germline V CDR1 and CDR2: SGDLS, YYNGEE. The CDR3 DNA follows: TGTGCCAGCAGCCCCGACAGGGGGCACAATGAGCAGTTCTTC. Translation: CASSPDRGHNEQFF.

The chain uses TRBV9 and TRBJ2-2, with 7 positions matching TRBD2. The V segment lost 6 bases and the J segment 5 bases; nucleotides outside the gene matches: 4. There are 13 residues in the CDR3. The germline V gene has CDR1 SGDLS and CDR2 YYNGEE. The DNA for the CDR3 is TGTGCCAGCAAAAGCGGGGCGACCGGGGAGCTGTTTTTT. Translating it yields CASKSGATGELFF. The variable domain in full, with the rest retrieved from reference TRBV9 and TRBJ2-2, is DSGVTQTPKHLITATGQRVTLRCSPRSGDLSVYWYQQSLDQGLQFLIQYYNGEERAKGNILERFSAQQFPDLHSELNLSSLELGDSALYFCASKSGATGELFFGEGSRLTVL.

The chain recombines TRBV7-6 with TRBJ2-1; 9 positions match TRBD2. V lost 4 bases, J lost 2 bases, and 6 bases stayed unmatched. The length of the CDR3 is 16 residues. Germline lookup yields CDR1 SGHVS and CDR2 FNYEAQ. The CDR3 coding sequence is TGTGCCAGCAGCTCCATAGCGGGAGACCCCTACAATGAGCAGTTCTTC. It is translated as CASSSIAGDPYNEQFF.

The chain couples TRBV2 to TRBJ1-5, with D possibly being TRBD1 (6 bases). Germline CDR1 and CDR2: SNHLY and FYNNEI. The CDR3 spans 15 residues. V dropped 6 bases and J dropped 6 bases, with 18 bases sitting between them. The CDR3 sequence: CASRLGSGAGQPQHF. The CDR3 nucleotides are TGTGCCAGCAGGCTTGGGTCAGGGGCCGGTCAGCCCCAGCATTTT.